The 28 T cell receptor beta chains given below trace back to one sample, sequenced in a study of CD8 T cells in ankylosing spondylitis (dated by TCRdb to about 2017). Library preparation employed 5' RACE. Data came from an Illumina HiSeq 2500. TCRdb trimmed the raw reads at Q25, called clones with MiXCR and kept productive beta chains. Each CDR3 protein gets just one entry, which takes the most common genes and DNA from the rows behind it. The sample contains 30,000 to 45,000 distinct CDR3 sequences, 10% to 15% of them found a single time. In total, the top ten clones hold roughly 30% of the sample. Sequencing was performed on synovial fluid, either unsorted or a sorted T cell fraction (not recorded which). These receptors all stem from a male donor with ankylosing spondylitis.

By its share, this clonotype is medium-sized. The chain combines TRBV7-2 with TRBJ2-7, with D maybe TRBD2 (6 bases). V dropped 5 bases and J dropped 4 bases, with 18 bases sitting between them. Germline CDR1 is SGHTA and CDR2 is FQGNSA. The CDR3 is made up of 15 amino acids. In DNA, the CDR3 is TGTGCCAGCAGCCCTAGATGGGGACTCCGATACGAGCAGTACTTC. It is translated as CASSPRWGLRYEQYF.

A few counts support this clonotype. The chain employs TRBV10-3 and TRBJ2-7; D is tentatively TRBD1 or TRBD2 (7 bases each). V lost 5 bases and J lost 3, with 14 bases in between. The CDR3 covers 14 residues. The germline CDR1 and CDR2 sequences are ENHRY and SYGVKD. The CDR3 sequence: CAISTGEGYYEQYF. CDR3 nucleotides: TGTGCCATCAGTACAGGGGAGGGGTACTACGAGCAGTACTTC.

The chain uses TRBV7-9 and TRBJ2-7, with 11 bases matching TRBD1. The CDR3 extends over 15 amino acids. Trimming at V came to 5 bases and at J to 6 bases, leaving 9 bases not matched to a gene. Germline CDR1 reads SEHNR; CDR2 reads FQNEAQ (reference sequence). The DNA of the CDR3 is TGTGCCAGCAGCCCGGAGCGGACAGGGGGCCGCGAGCAGTACTTC. Translated: CASSPERTGGREQYF.

The sample holds a few counts of this clonotype. As DNA, the CDR3 is TGTGCCAGCAGTTCCCGACAGACGTCCCTCTCTGGGGCCAACGTCCTGACTTTC. Amino acid sequence: CASSSRQTSLSGANVLTF. The genes are TRBV2 and TRBJ2-6, with D possibly TRBD1 on 5 matching bases. V was trimmed by 5 bases and J by 0 bases, leaving 17 bases between them. There are 18 residues in the CDR3. Germline CDR1 is SNHLY and CDR2 is FYNNEI.

This clonotype was seen a handful of times. The chain carries TRBV20-1 and TRBJ2-7; possibly TRBD1 for D (7 bases). Trimming took off 3 bases at V and 3 bases at J, with 18 bases between the two ends. This CDR3 is built from 15 residues. Germline V lookup: CDR1 DFQATT, CDR2 SNEGSKA (reference sequence). CDR3 amino acids: CSASAFGQEGYEQYF. The CDR3 DNA follows: TGCAGTGCTAGTGCCTTTGGACAGGAGGGCTACGAGCAGTACTTC.

This clonotype has a handful of counts. The J gene is TRBJ2-7, the V gene TRBV21-1; TRBD1 is taken as the D call from the table, unchecked against the DNA. TRBV21-1 is a recognized pseudogene. The CDR3 length is 12 residues. This CDR3 is CASRNRDYEQYF. The CDR3 nucleotides read TGTGCCAGCAGAAACAGGGACTACGAGCAGTACTTC.

This clonotype has a handful of counts. This chain joins TRBV29-1 and TRBJ2-7; D ambiguous. CDR3 length: 14 residues. Germline values: CDR1 SQVTM, CDR2 ANQGSEA. With 0 bases removed from V and 1 base from J, the gap between germline ends came to 10 bases. CDR3 amino acids: CSVEERHPSYEQYF. DNA for the CDR3: TGCAGCGTTGAAGAAAGACACCCGTCCTACGAGCAGTACTTC.

V is TRBV18 and J is TRBJ1-2; D is perhaps TRBD1 (5 bases). The CDR3 spans 13 residues. The germline V gene encodes CDR1 KGHSH and CDR2 LQKENI. Trimming took off 4 bases at V and 7 bases at J, with 13 bases between the two ends. The CDR3 sequence is CASSLAGTPGYTF. The CDR3, as DNA: TGTGCCAGCTCACTTGCCGGGACTCCTGGCTACACCTTC.

The chain uses TRBV6-2 or TRBV6-3 and TRBJ2-3; TRBD2 aligns across 11 bases. CDR3 length: 19 amino acids. Germline values: CDR1 MNHEY, CDR2 SVGEGT. The J segment lost 0 bases and the V segment lost 0 bases, leaving 8 bases of the junction unmatched. The CDR3 protein is CASSYSGRLAGTSTDTQYF. The CDR3 DNA is TGTGCCAGCAGTTACTCCGGAAGACTAGCGGGGACTAGCACAGATACGCAGTATTTT.

Only a few counts were recorded for this clonotype. This chain uses TRBV12-3 or TRBV12-4 with TRBJ1-1; tentative D call: TRBD1 (6 bases). The CDR3 sequence is 14 residues long. Trimming removed 3 bases from V and 1 base from J, with 9 bases in between. In DNA form, the CDR3 reads TGTGCCAGCAGTTTCGCAGGGGCGAACACTGAAGCTTTCTTT. It encodes CASSFAGANTEAFF.

The rearrangement links TRBV11-3 to TRBJ2-2; the D gene is possibly TRBD2 (5 bases). Germline V gene sequence: CDR1 SGHNT, CDR2 YENEEA. This CDR3 is built from 17 residues. Between the trimmed V and J ends, which lost 1 base and 6 bases, there was a span of 18 bases. CDR3 residues: CASSLGFGGSSPGELFF. CDR3 DNA sequence: TGTGCCAGCAGCTTAGGATTTGGCGGGTCTTCCCCCGGGGAGCTGTTTTTT.

Only a few counts were recorded for this clonotype. The genes are TRBV2 and TRBJ2-7; 9 positions agree with TRBD1. CDR3 length equals 16 residues. Germline V gene sequence: CDR1 SNHLY, CDR2 FYNNEI. V lost 2 bases to trimming and J lost 5 bases; unmatched junction nucleotides: 10. The CDR3 loop reads CASSELGRDRVHEQYF. The CDR3, as DNA: TGTGCCAGCAGTGAATTGGGGCGGGACAGGGTCCACGAGCAGTACTTC.

This chain links TRBV7-9 with TRBJ2-5; D gene ambiguous. Trimming stripped 10 bases from V and 0 bases from J, with 15 bases between. From germline, CDR1 is SEHNR and CDR2 FQNEAQ (reference sequence). The CDR3 runs 14 residues. CDR3 residues: CATIQGPYQETQYF. The CDR3 DNA follows: TGTGCCACCATTCAAGGCCCGTACCAAGAGACCCAGTACTTC.

This clonotype appeared many times. This chain connects TRBV5-1 to TRBJ1-1; 7 bases agree with TRBD1. CDR3 size: 15 residues. Germline lookup yields CDR1 SGHRS and CDR2 YFSETQ. Losses at the gene ends were 4 bases for V and 5 bases for J; bases not matched to a gene: 11. In nucleotides, the CDR3 is TGCGCCAGCAGCGTACAGGGGATTGTGGGAACTGAAGCTTTCTTT. Its protein is CASSVQGIVGTEAFF.

This clonotype was counted only a few times. Here the CDR3 DNA reads TGTGCCAGCAGCTTAGGAACAGGGCGGGGTACCCCTGGTTTTGAGCAGTACTTC. This gives the protein CASSLGTGRGTPGFEQYF. This chain uses TRBV13 with TRBJ2-7, with D perhaps given as TRBD1 or TRBD2 (6 bases each). The CDR3 has 18 residues. Germline V CDR1 and CDR2: PRHDT, FYEKMQ (reference sequence). V lost 0 bases and J lost 7, with 25 bases in between.

V usage is TRBV6-4 and J usage is TRBJ2-2; 10 bases fit TRBD2. The CDR3 runs to 15 residues. Germline assignment: CDR1 MRHNA and CDR2 SNTAGT. V trimming: 3 bases; J trimming: 2 bases; junction bases outside the gene matches: 0. CDR3 nucleotide sequence: TGTGCCAGCAGTGAACTAGCGGGAAACACCGGGGAGCTGTTTTTT. Protein: CASSELAGNTGELFF.

In its sample, this clonotype was seen a few times. The gene calls are TRBV9 and TRBJ2-1, with D maybe TRBD2 (7 bases). V lost 2 bases to trimming and J lost 6 bases, with 15 bases between them. Germline V CDR1 and CDR2: SGDLS, YYNGEE. The CDR3 loop spans 15 amino acids. The CDR3 nucleotides read TGTGCCAGCAGCGTTTCTGGCGGGGGCCTCAATGAGCAGTTCTTC. It yields the protein CASSVSGGGLNEQFF.

This rearrangement joins TRBV4-1 to TRBJ2-5; the D gene could be TRBD1 or TRBD2 (5 bases each). From germline, CDR1 is MGHRA and CDR2 YSYEKL. The CDR3 extends over 15 amino acids. V lost 7 bases, J lost 2 bases, and 17 bases lay in between. Here the CDR3 DNA reads TGCGCCAGCACTAGAGACCGGGACCTGCAAGAGACCCAGTACTTC. It yields the protein CASTRDRDLQETQYF.

This clonotype was counted ten times or more. The chain carries TRBV9 and TRBJ2-5, with D possibly being TRBD2 (6 bases). With 0 bases removed from V and 4 bases from J, the gap between germline ends came to 19 bases. Germline CDR1 reads SGDLS; CDR2 reads YYNGEE. The CDR3 length is 17 residues. The CDR3 sequence: CASSVAGVLTRRETQYF. CDR3 coding DNA: TGTGCCAGCAGCGTAGCGGGGGTGTTGACACGCCGAGAGACCCAGTACTTC.

This clonotype was seen only a few times. The chain uses TRBV20-1 and TRBJ1-1; D call uncertain. The CDR3 has 13 residues. Germline CDR1 DFQATT, CDR2 SNEGSKA (reference sequence). Trimming shortened V by 6 bases and J by 4 bases, and 15 bases separated the two germline ends. CDR3 loop: CSAPNTIGTEAFF. Written as DNA, the CDR3 is TGCAGTGCCCCTAATACGATTGGCACTGAAGCTTTCTTT.

This clonotype showed up many times. V and J are TRBV6-2 or TRBV6-3 and TRBJ2-3, with D tentatively TRBD2 (6 bases). CDR1 and CDR2 from the germline V gene are MNHEY and SVGEGT. The CDR3 has 14 amino acids. V lost 2 bases to trimming and J lost 4 bases, with 10 bases between them. The CDR3 DNA reads as TGTGCCAGCAGTTACCAACGGGAGCCAGATACGCAGTATTTT. It specifies CASSYQREPDTQYF.

This clonotype was seen only a few times. This chain connects TRBV6-2 or TRBV6-3 to TRBJ2-6; 8 nucleotides agree with TRBD1. CDR1 and CDR2 (germline): MNHEY, SVGEGT. The CDR3 loop spans 19 amino acids. The trim removed 8 bases at V and 0 bases at J, leaving 15 bases unmatched. CDR3 residues: CASVSPRDRWSSGANVLTF. The CDR3 nucleotides are TGTGCCAGCGTTTCTCCTCGGGACAGGTGGAGCTCTGGGGCCAACGTCCTGACTTTC.

This sequence joins TRBV18 and TRBJ2-7; TRBD1 matches 8 bases. The CDR3 is 13 residues long. Per the germline V gene, CDR1 is KGHSH and CDR2 is LQKENI. V lost 8 bases to trimming and J lost 2 bases; unmatched junction nucleotides: 5. In DNA form, the CDR3 reads TGTGCCAGCGTCCGGGACAGGACCTACGAGCAGTACTTC. Encoded protein: CASVRDRTYEQYF.

This clonotype has just a few counts. The chain carries TRBV6-2 or TRBV6-3 and TRBJ2-6; 7 bases are a match to TRBD1. The CDR3 is made up of 14 amino acids. In germline, CDR1 is MNHEY, CDR2 SVGEGT. Trimming took 6 bases from V and 3 from J; bases not matched to a gene: 2. The CDR3 loop reads CASSRDSGANVLTF. The CDR3 nucleotides read TGTGCCAGCAGCCGGGACAGTGGGGCCAACGTCCTGACTTTC.

The chain uses TRBV7-9 and TRBJ1-1; D is undetermined. V was shortened by 5 bases and J by 1 base, with 14 bases between the two germline ends. Germline CDR1 is SEHNR and CDR2 is FQNEAQ (reference sequence). This CDR3 spans 15 amino acids. CDR3 sequence (DNA): TGTGCCAGCAGCGCCCGGGTCCGACGGAACACTGAAGCTTTCTTT. It yields the protein CASSARVRRNTEAFF.

The rearrangement links TRBV2 to TRBJ1-2; maybe TRBD1 (5 bases). The germline V and J ends were trimmed by 8 bases and 3 bases, with 10 bases remaining between them. Germline values: CDR1 SNHLY, CDR2 FYNNEI. CDR3 length: 12 residues. DNA for the CDR3: TGTGCCAGCGTGGGGCTATACTATGGCTACACCTTC. Its protein is CASVGLYYGYTF. The full variable domain, rest sourced from reference TRBV2 and TRBJ1-2, is EPEVTQTPSHQVTQMGQEVILRCVPISNHLYFYWYRQILGQKVEFLVSFYNNEISEKSEIFDDQFSVERPDGSNFTLKIRSTKLEDSAMYFCASVGLYYGYTFGSGTRLTVV.

The rearrangement joins TRBV7-9 to TRBJ2-3, with D perhaps given as TRBD1 or TRBD2 (5 bases each). This CDR3 is 14 amino acids long. From germline, CDR1 is SEHNR and CDR2 FQNEAQ (reference sequence). V was cut by 5 bases and J by 3 bases, with 12 bases left in between. CDR3 DNA: TGTGCCAGCAGCACTAGTCAGGGTACAGATACGCAGTATTTT. Its translation is CASSTSQGTDTQYF.

This clonotype came up many times. The chain recombines TRBV29-1 with TRBJ2-1, with D uncertain. The CDR3 is 15 amino acids. The V end was cut by 0 bases, the J end by 4 bases, with 13 bases between. CDR1 and CDR2 (germline): SQVTM, ANQGSEA. The CDR3: CSVEDPEIGYNEQFF. For the CDR3, the DNA is TGCAGCGTTGAAGATCCGGAAATAGGGTACAATGAGCAGTTCTTC.